This entry lists 27 T cell receptor beta chains sequenced from one sample in a study of T cell changes during pregnancy in multiple sclerosis. TCRdb keeps only in-frame clones here, not all; method: immunoSEQ multiplex PCR. The sample lists about 77,000 clones, approximately 91% occurring once. Sequencing used peripheral blood, obtained before pregnancy. The receptor set was obtained from a female donor with multiple sclerosis, enrolled in a pregnancy study.

The chain links TRBV27 to TRBJ2-1; possible D gene TRBD2, 6 bases. V lost 3 bases to trimming and J lost 5 bases, with 17 bases between them. Germline V gene lookup returns CDR1 MNHEY and CDR2 SMNVEV (reference sequence). This CDR3 contains 16 residues. The CDR3 region is CASSFSAGPKHNEQFF. The DNA of the CDR3 is TGTGCCAGCAGTTTCTCCGCGGGACCGAAGCACAATGAGCAGTTCTTC.

This clone was observed at least ten times. Distinct nucleotide sequences in the sample also encode this CDR3. The rearrangement joins TRBV6-4 to TRBJ2-1; TRBD2 matches 9 bases. Germline CDR1 reads MRHNA; CDR2 reads SNTAGT. V lost 0 bases to trimming and J lost 3 bases; unmatched junction nucleotides: 0. This CDR3 contains 15 residues. The chain's CDR3 is CASSDSAGGYNEQFF. DNA for the CDR3: TGTGCCAGCAGTGACTCAGCGGGGGGCTACAATGAGCAGTTCTTC.

J is TRBJ2-3 and V is TRBV5-6, with TRBD2 matching over 7 bases. The CDR3 runs 16 residues. Germline-derived CDR1 and CDR2 are SGHDT and YYEEEE. The trim removed 4 bases at V and 7 bases at J, leaving 15 bases unmatched. The CDR3 reads CASSIPGLPGENTQYF. The DNA of the CDR3 is TGTGCCAGCAGCATACCGGGACTACCCGGTGAGAATACGCAGTATTTT.

V is TRBV19 and J is TRBJ1-5; maybe TRBD1 (5 bases). The CDR3 contains 15 residues. Germline V gene lookup returns CDR1 LNHDA and CDR2 SQIVND (reference sequence). V was pared by 6 bases and J by 2 bases, with 14 bases between. The CDR3 loop reads CASSPPRRGNQPQHF. Written as DNA, the CDR3 is TGTGCCAGTAGCCCTCCTCGCAGGGGCAATCAGCCCCAGCATTTT. Filled out from reference TRBV19 and TRBJ1-5, the complete variable domain reads DGGITQSPKYLFRKEGQNVTLSCEQNLNHDAMYWYRQDPGQGLRLIYYSQIVNDFQKGDIAEGYSVSREKKESFPLTVTSAQKNPTAFYLCASSPPRRGNQPQHFGDGTRLSIL.

The rearrangement uses TRBV6-1 and TRBJ2-3; no reliable D call. Germline CDR1 is MNHNS and CDR2 is SASEGT. V lost 8 bases and J lost 2, with 14 bases in between. This CDR3 contains 14 residues. CDR3 protein: CASRAVVNTDTQYF. CDR3 nucleotides: TGTGCCAGCCGCGCCGTCGTTAACACAGATACGCAGTATTTT.

This clone was recorded once. The rearrangement links TRBV30 to TRBJ2-1; weak D call: TRBD2 (7 bases). This CDR3 is built from 15 residues. CDR1 and CDR2 (germline): GTSNPN, SVGIG (reference sequence). V was pared by 3 bases and J by 7 bases, with 19 bases between. This CDR3 is CAWSGRGPKSNEQFF. The CDR3 nucleotides are TGTGCCTGGAGCGGGCGGGGGCCTAAGTCAAATGAGCAGTTCTTC.

The chain has TRBV2 and TRBJ1-2; TRBD1 matches at 8 bases. CDR3 length: 15 residues. Unmatched junction bases numbered 11, after V lost 4 bases and J lost 7 bases. CDR1 is SNHLY and CDR2 is FYNNEI in the germline V gene. CDR3 sequence (DNA): TGTGCCAGCAGTGGGACAGGGAGGGTGATTGGTGGCTACACCTTC. Translating gives CASSGTGRVIGGYTF.

The V call is TRBV5-4, the J call TRBJ1-1; 7 bases match TRBD1. Trimming took 1 base from V and 2 from J; bases not matched to a gene: 5. The CDR3 is 15 amino acids. Germline CDR1 is SGHNT and CDR2 is YYREEE (reference sequence). CDR3 bases: TGTGCCAGCAGCTTGTCTAAGGGGGCCAACACTGAAGCTTTCTTT. Translation: CASSLSKGANTEAFF.

This chain links TRBV6-1 with TRBJ2-7; 11 positions match TRBD2. Germline V lookup: CDR1 MNHNS, CDR2 SASEGT. The length of the CDR3 is 15 residues. J was trimmed by 2 bases and V by 0 bases; bases with no gene match: 0. The CDR3 spells CASSEASGGAYEQYF. The DNA for the CDR3 is TGTGCCAGCAGTGAAGCTAGCGGGGGGGCCTACGAGCAGTACTTC.

V usage is TRBV5-1 and J usage is TRBJ2-7; D possibly corresponds to TRBD2 (6 bases). Germline V gives CDR1 SGHRS, CDR2 YFSETQ. The V gene lost 0 bases and the J gene lost 6 bases, with 13 bases spanning the gap. CDR3 length: 14 amino acids. The chain's CDR3 is CASSLAQPEGEQYF. CDR3 nucleotides: TGCGCCAGCAGCTTGGCCCAGCCGGAGGGCGAGCAGTACTTC.

This chain uses TRBV15 with TRBJ2-1; D unclear. V dropped 0 bases and J dropped 4 bases, with 4 bases sitting between them. Germline lookup yields CDR1 LNHNV and CDR2 YYDKDF (reference sequence). The length of the CDR3 is 13 residues. CDR3 in amino acids: CATSRDRYNEQFF. CDR3 nucleotide sequence: TGTGCCACCAGCAGAGATAGATACAATGAGCAGTTCTTC.

The chain couples TRBV6-5 to TRBJ2-3, with a tentative D call TRBD1 (5 bases). Germline CDR1 is MNHEY and CDR2 is SVGAGI. The CDR3 covers 14 residues. Trimming removed 8 bases at V and 3 bases at J, with 15 bases between. CDR3 nucleotides: TGTGCCAGCCAGCAGGGATGGTGGACAGATACGCAGTATTTT. This translates into CASQQGWWTDTQYF.

The chain uses TRBV6-1 and TRBJ1-1, with 8 bases matching TRBD1. The CDR3 covers 14 residues. Germline V gene data show CDR1 as MNHNS and CDR2 as SASEGT. The ends lost 4 bases at V and 3 bases at J; junction bases unmatched: 4. The CDR3 DNA is TGTGCCAGCAGTGTTGACAGGGGCGACACTGAAGCTTTCTTT. It encodes CASSVDRGDTEAFF.

The chain recombines TRBV6-5 with TRBJ2-5, with D perhaps matching TRBD2 (6 bases). CDR1 and CDR2 from the germline V gene are MNHEY and SVGAGI. V dropped 0 bases and J dropped 3 bases, with 11 bases sitting between them. The length of the CDR3 is 15 residues. Written as DNA, the CDR3 is TGTGCCAGCAGTTACTCTGCGGGAACAGAAGAGACCCAGTACTTC. As protein: CASSYSAGTEETQYF.

This clone appeared once. This rearrangement joins TRBV5-1 to TRBJ2-7; perhaps TRBD1 as D (5 bases). The CDR3 runs to 15 residues. V lost 1 base and J 4 bases, leaving 15 bases between the germline ends. Germline V gene data show CDR1 as SGHRS and CDR2 as YFSETQ. Here the CDR3 DNA reads TGCGCCAGCAGCTTGTGGGCAGGGCTTTCATACGAGCAGTACTTC. This sequence encodes CASSLWAGLSYEQYF.

This clone was picked up one time. This sequence joins TRBV7-3 and TRBJ2-2; D perhaps matches TRBD2 (6 bases). The CDR3 is 15 amino acids. V was shortened by 2 bases and J by 1 base, with 8 bases between the two germline ends. Germline V gene sequence: CDR1 SGHTA, CDR2 FQGTGA. CDR3 in amino acids: CASSLAGMNTGELFF. The DNA for the CDR3 is TGTGCCAGCAGCTTAGCGGGGATGAACACCGGGGAGCTGTTTTTT.

The chain employs TRBV5-1 and TRBJ2-7; 7 bases line up with TRBD1. The V gene end was trimmed by 2 bases and the J gene end by 7 bases; junction bases not matched to a gene: 9. This CDR3 spans 14 amino acids. CDR1 SGHRS and CDR2 YFSETQ come from the germline V gene. The CDR3 DNA is TGCGCCAGCAGCTTAGACAGGGTTTCAGAGGAGCAGTACTTC. Protein: CASSLDRVSEEQYF.

This clone came up once. The chain carries TRBV5-1 and TRBJ1-3; TRBD1 is a possible D gene (6 bases). There are 15 residues in the CDR3. CDR1 SGHRS and CDR2 YFSETQ come from the germline V gene. The ends were cut back, 0 bases at V and 2 bases at J, with 9 bases in the middle. CDR3 protein: CASSLEWGPGNTIYF. CDR3 DNA sequence: TGCGCCAGCAGCTTGGAATGGGGGCCTGGAAACACCATATATTTT.

In regard to this clone: At the DNA level, this CDR3 is encoded by other sequences in the same sample as well. The chain employs TRBV5-1 and TRBJ2-5; the match to TRBD1 covers 10 bases. The germline gives CDR1 SGHRS, CDR2 YFSETQ. This CDR3 is 14 amino acids long. V shed 4 bases and J 5 bases; nucleotides not matched to a gene: 5. The CDR3 DNA follows: TGCGCCAGCAGCAGACAGGGGGCGCAGGAGACCCAGTACTTC. Translation gives CASSRQGAQETQYF.

The rearrangement uses TRBV5-4 and TRBJ2-1; no definite D call. From germline, CDR1 is SGHNT and CDR2 YYREEE (reference sequence). The CDR3 spans 14 residues. V was trimmed by 0 bases and J by 4 bases, leaving 8 bases between them. The CDR3 nucleotides read TGTGCCAGCAGCTTGGAGTCTACTTACAATGAGCAGTTCTTC. Its translation: CASSLESTYNEQFF.

This sequence joins TRBV9 and TRBJ1-2; the match to TRBD1 covers 7 bases. Germline V gene lookup returns CDR1 SGDLS and CDR2 YYNGEE. The CDR3 covers 15 residues. Unmatched junction bases numbered 12, after V lost 4 bases and J lost 6 bases. CDR3 DNA: TGTGCCAGCAGCCCACAGCAGGGGGGCCGGAATGGCTACACCTTC. Its translation: CASSPQQGGRNGYTF.

This sequence joins TRBV7-2 and TRBJ2-6; 7 positions agree with TRBD1. Looked up from germline, CDR1 is SGHTA and CDR2 is FQGNSA. The CDR3 totals 15 residues. V dropped 7 bases and J dropped 0; count of bases not matched to a gene: 3. The CDR3 DNA reads TGTGCCAGCATCAGGGACAGCTCTGGGGCCAACGTCCTGACTTTC. The encoded protein is CASIRDSSGANVLTF.

This clone has only one observation. The chain couples TRBV4-3 to TRBJ1-2; TRBD1 might be the D (6 bases). The CDR3 contains 15 residues. V gave up 4 bases and J gave up 5 bases, with 17 bases separating them. The V gene's germline CDR1 is LGHNA and CDR2 YSLEER. This CDR3 is CASSLTRDTRYGYTF. The DNA of the CDR3 is TGCGCCAGCAGCCTCACCCGGGACACCCGATATGGCTACACCTTC.

The chain uses TRBV7-9 and TRBJ1-3; 7 positions match TRBD1. Germline V lookup: CDR1 SEHNR, CDR2 FQNEAQ (reference sequence). Germline trimming cut 6 bases from V and 1 base from J; bases unmatched to any gene: 9. This CDR3 region has 16 residues. CDR3 DNA sequence: TGTGCCAGCAGTTCCAATAACAGGGGATCTGGAAACACCATATATTTT. Protein: CASSSNNRGSGNTIYF.

The CDR3 loop is CASRLINTGELFF. DNA for the CDR3: TGTGCCAGCAGATTAATAAATACCGGGGAGCTGTTTTTT. This rearrangement joins TRBV11-2 to TRBJ2-2; the D is unclear. CDR1 is SGHAT and CDR2 is FQNNGV in the germline V gene. CDR3 length: 13 amino acids. V lost 6 bases to trimming and J lost 5 bases, with 10 bases between them.

V usage is TRBV5-5 and J usage is TRBJ2-7; 11 bases match TRBD1. CDR1 and CDR2 (germline): SGHKS, YYEKEE (reference sequence). The CDR3 is 18 residues long. Unmatched junction bases numbered 15, after V lost 4 bases and J lost 3 bases. CDR3 sequence: CASSGQGAYDPGYYEQYF. The CDR3 bases are TGTGCCAGCAGCGGACAGGGGGCGTATGACCCGGGTTACTACGAGCAGTACTTC.

The chain has TRBV7-6 and TRBJ1-1, with D unclear. From germline, CDR1 is SGHVS and CDR2 FNYEAQ. This CDR3 region has 13 residues. Trimming took off 6 bases at V and 8 bases at J, with 16 bases between the two ends. The CDR3, as DNA: TGTGCCAGCAGTTTTGATTCGCGATCCGAAGCTTTCTTT. This gives the protein CASSFDSRSEAFF.